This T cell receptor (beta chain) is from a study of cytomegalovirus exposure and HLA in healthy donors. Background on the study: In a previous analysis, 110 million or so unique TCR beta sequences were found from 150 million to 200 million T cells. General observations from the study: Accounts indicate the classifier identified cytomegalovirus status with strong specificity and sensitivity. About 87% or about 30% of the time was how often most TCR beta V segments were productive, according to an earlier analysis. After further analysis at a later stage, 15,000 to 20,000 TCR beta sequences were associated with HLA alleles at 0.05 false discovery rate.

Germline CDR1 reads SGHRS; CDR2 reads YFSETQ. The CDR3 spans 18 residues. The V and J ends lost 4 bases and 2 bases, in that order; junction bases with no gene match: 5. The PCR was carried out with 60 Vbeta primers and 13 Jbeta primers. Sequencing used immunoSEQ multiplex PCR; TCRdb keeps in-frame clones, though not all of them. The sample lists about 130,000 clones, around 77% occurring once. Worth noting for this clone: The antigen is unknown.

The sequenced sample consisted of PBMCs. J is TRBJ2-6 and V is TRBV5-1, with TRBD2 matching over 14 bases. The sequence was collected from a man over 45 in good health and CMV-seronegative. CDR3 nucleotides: TGCGCCAGCAGCACTGGGACTAGCGGGAGCCCTGGGGCCAACGTCCTGACTTTC. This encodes CASSTGTSGSPGANVLTF. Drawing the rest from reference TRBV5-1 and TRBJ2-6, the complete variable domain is KAGVTQTPRYLIKTRGQQVTLSCSPISGHRSVSWYQQTPGQGLQFLFEYFSETQRNKGNFPGRFSGRQFSNSRSEMNVSTLELGDSALYLCASSTGTSGSPGANVLTFGAGSRLTVL.